The present entry profiles one TCR beta chain with its context. TCRdb's copy holds only in-frame clones and misses some; the assay was immunoSEQ multiplex PCR. Of around 62,000 clones in the sample, roughly 80% are singletons; the top ten hold 1.6%. The sample originates from a study of OX40 agonist ivuxolimab in advanced cancers. In the study overall: Patients received the agonistic anti-OX40 (CD134) antibody ivuxolimab. Three patients, one with hepatocellular carcinoma and two with cutaneous melanoma, responded partially.

Per germline, CDR1 SGHRS and CDR2 YFSETQ. The junction had 7 bases not matched to a gene; V was cut back by 0 bases and J by 4 bases. This CDR3 is built from 16 residues. This clonotype was sampled from an adult with an advanced solid tumor such as melanoma, head and neck, liver or kidney cancer. This chain joins TRBV5-1 and TRBJ2-3; TRBD2 matches at 8 bases. Specimen: CD4+ or CD8+ T cells sorted from blood, collected in a trial of the OX40 agonist ivuxolimab. In DNA, the CDR3 is TGCGCCAGCAGCTTGGACGGTAGCGGGGTCGCAGATACGCAGTATTTT. This sequence encodes CASSLDGSGVADTQYF.